Detailed here is one T cell receptor beta chain. The CDR3 is 16 residues long. Germline CDR1 reads LGHNA; CDR2 reads YNFKEQ. The J segment lost 6 bases and the V segment lost 1 base, leaving 4 bases of the junction unmatched. Treatment reported: about 20 received Ad26.COV2.S at low or high dose, single or two shots; about 5 received placebo; per-sample allocation not given. Sampling occurred on day 63 after the first vaccine or placebo injection. In Boston, the donor was an adult between 18-55 years of age. The data derive from a study of Ad26.COV2.S vaccination and SARS-CoV-2 variants. Study information: In the COV1001 trial, the donor was in the Ad26.COV2.S arm. Ad26.COV2.S was injected intramuscularly once or twice, 56 days apart.

Using immunoSEQ multiplex PCR, the repertoire was profiled, and TCRdb retains in-frame clones only, with some absent. Counted here are about 280,000 clones, over 75% occurring once; the ten biggest clones make up approximately 3.4%. This clonotype was sampled from a person aged 18 to 59 who received the Ad26.COV2.S COVID-19 vaccine or a placebo. V is TRBV4-2 and J is TRBJ2-1, with TRBD2 matching 12 bases. Sequenced here: peripheral blood, sampled in a trial of Ad26.COV2.S vaccine versus placebo. DNA for the CDR3: TGTGCCAGCAGCCAAGCGACTAGCGGGAGCCTCAATGAGCAGTTCTTC. It is translated as CASSQATSGSLNEQFF.